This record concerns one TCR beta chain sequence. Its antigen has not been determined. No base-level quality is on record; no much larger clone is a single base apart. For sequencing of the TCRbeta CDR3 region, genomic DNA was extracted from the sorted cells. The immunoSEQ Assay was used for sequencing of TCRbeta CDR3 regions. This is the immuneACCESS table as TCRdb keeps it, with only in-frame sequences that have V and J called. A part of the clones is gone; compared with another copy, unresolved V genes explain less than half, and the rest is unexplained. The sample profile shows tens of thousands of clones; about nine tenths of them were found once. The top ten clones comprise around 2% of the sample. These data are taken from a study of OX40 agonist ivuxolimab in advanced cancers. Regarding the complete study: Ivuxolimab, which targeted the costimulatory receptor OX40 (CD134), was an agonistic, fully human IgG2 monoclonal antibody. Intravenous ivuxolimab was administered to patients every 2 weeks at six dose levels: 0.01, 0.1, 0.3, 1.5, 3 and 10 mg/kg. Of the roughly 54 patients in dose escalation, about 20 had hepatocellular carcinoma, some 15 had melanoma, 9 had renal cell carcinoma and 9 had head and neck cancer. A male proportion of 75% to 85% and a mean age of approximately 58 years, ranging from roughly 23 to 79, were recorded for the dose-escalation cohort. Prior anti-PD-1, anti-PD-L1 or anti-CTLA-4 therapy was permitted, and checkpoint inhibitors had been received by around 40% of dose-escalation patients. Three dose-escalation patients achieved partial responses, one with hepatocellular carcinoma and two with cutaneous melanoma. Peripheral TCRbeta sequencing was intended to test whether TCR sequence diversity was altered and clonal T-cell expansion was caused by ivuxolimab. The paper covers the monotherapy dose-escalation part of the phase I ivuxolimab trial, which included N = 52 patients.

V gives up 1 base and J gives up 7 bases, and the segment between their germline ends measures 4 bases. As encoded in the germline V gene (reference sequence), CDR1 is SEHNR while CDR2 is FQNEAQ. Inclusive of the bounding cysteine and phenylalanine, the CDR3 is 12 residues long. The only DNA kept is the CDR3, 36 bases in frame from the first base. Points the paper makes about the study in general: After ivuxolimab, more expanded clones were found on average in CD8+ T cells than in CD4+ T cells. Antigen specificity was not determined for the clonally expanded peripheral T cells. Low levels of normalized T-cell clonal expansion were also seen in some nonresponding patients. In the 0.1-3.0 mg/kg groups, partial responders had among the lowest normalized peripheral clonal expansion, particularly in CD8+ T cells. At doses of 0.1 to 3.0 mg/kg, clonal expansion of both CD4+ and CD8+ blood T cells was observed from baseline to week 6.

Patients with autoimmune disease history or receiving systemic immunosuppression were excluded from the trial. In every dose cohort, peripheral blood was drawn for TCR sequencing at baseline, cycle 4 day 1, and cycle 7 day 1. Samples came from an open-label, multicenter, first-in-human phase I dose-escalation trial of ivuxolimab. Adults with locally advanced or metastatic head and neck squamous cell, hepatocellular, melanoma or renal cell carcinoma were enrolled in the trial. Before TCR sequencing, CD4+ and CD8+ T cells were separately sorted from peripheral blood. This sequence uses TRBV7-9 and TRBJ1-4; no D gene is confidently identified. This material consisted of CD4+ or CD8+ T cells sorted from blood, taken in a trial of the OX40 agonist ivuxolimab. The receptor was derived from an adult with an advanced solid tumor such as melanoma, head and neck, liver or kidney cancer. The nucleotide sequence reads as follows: TGTGCCAGCAGCTTAGTTCGTGAAAAACTGTTTTTT. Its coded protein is CASSLVREKLFF. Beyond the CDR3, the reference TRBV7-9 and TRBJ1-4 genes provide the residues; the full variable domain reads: DTGVSQNPRHKITKRGQNVTFRCDPISEHNRLYWYRQTLGQGPEFLTYFQNEAQLEKSRLLSDRFSAERPKGSFSTLEIQRTEQGDSAMYLCASSLVREKLFFGSGTQLSVL.